The 24 T cell receptor beta chains listed next were all sequenced from one sample in a study of T-cell reconstitution after alpha-beta-depleted transplantation in children. Preparation of the TCRbeta library used unique molecular identifiers. Each CDR3 protein is one row after TCRdb ran MiXCR on the PCR reads. In the table there are some 150,000 distinct CDR3 sequences, roughly 9% of which are singletons. Sample: PBMCs, mostly from graft donor cells, taken 180 days after TCRalphabeta/CD19-depleted stem cell transplant. These receptors were taken from a female patient between 2 and 15 years old who had a stem cell transplant for congenital amegakaryocytic thrombocytopenia, so the T cells may come from the graft donor.

This clonotype has more than one count but fewer than ten. The chain links TRBV12-3 or TRBV12-4 to TRBJ2-3, with 8 bases matching TRBD2. With V trimmed by 2 bases and J by 1 base, 5 bases remained unmatched. The CDR3 is made up of 16 amino acids. CDR3 nucleotides: TGTGCCAGCAGTTTAACCCGGCGGGGGGGCACAGATACGCAGTATTTT. This codes for CASSLTRRGGTDTQYF.

This clonotype was seen ten or more times. This chain uses TRBV11-2 with TRBJ1-6; the D is unclear. Germline-derived CDR1 and CDR2 are SGHAT and FQNNGV. The CDR3 sequence is 12 residues long. Between the trimmed V and J ends, which lost 3 bases and 10 bases, there was a span of 7 bases. The CDR3 loop reads CASSFSQSPLHF. The CDR3 region has the DNA TGTGCCAGCAGCTTTTCGCAGTCACCCCTCCACTTT.

The table lists this clonotype with many counts. The chain combines TRBV15 with TRBJ2-1; 9 bases fit TRBD2. Germline V lookup: CDR1 LNHNV, CDR2 YYDKDF (reference sequence). This CDR3 is built from 15 residues. V shed 7 bases, J shed 4 bases, and the junction held 8 bases outside the gene matches. CDR3 DNA: TGTGCCACCACACTTCTAGCGGGGCAGTACAATGAGCAGTTCTTC. Translation gives CATTLLAGQYNEQFF.

The J gene is TRBJ1-3, the V gene TRBV12-3 or TRBV12-4; D is undetermined. V was cut by 6 bases and J by 0 bases, with 6 bases left in between. The CDR3 spans 13 residues. The CDR3 region is CASRKNSGNTIYF. The CDR3 DNA is TGTGCCAGCAGAAAGAACTCTGGAAACACCATATATTTT.

This clonotype came up a few times. The DNA for the CDR3 is TGCGCCAGCAGCCAACCATACAGGGGAGCCACCGGGGAGCTGTTTTTT. Translated: CASSQPYRGATGELFF. The chain employs TRBV4-3 and TRBJ2-2; 7 bases map to TRBD1. Per the germline V gene, CDR1 is LGHNA and CDR2 is YSLEER. Trimming at V came to 2 bases and at J to 4 bases, leaving 7 bases not matched to a gene. The CDR3 sequence is 16 residues long.

On this clonotype: A clone one base away is much larger, so this may be a read error. V is TRBV20-1 and J is TRBJ1-1; no firm D call. The CDR3 covers 11 residues. V was shortened by 5 bases and J by 9 bases, with 13 bases between the two germline ends. The germline gives CDR1 DFQATT, CDR2 SNEGSKA (reference sequence). CDR3 region: CSAEQIPQAFF. CDR3 bases: TGCAGTGCTGAACAGATTCCCCAAGCTTTCTTT.

This clonotype was counted at least ten times. V gene TRBV11-1 combines with J gene TRBJ2-7; 7 positions match TRBD2. In germline, CDR1 is SGHAT, CDR2 FQDESV (reference sequence). The V and J ends lost 0 bases and 6 bases, in that order; junction bases with no gene match: 8. The CDR3 loop spans 15 amino acids. CDR3 sequence: CASSLAFGGIGEQYF. The CDR3 DNA reads TGTGCCAGCAGCTTAGCGTTCGGGGGGATCGGCGAGCAGTACTTC.

This clonotype has a count of ten or more. The V call is TRBV6-1, the J call TRBJ1-2; 9 nucleotides align to TRBD1. Germline CDR1 is MNHNS and CDR2 is SASEGT. The CDR3 extends over 16 amino acids. V shed 6 bases, J shed 4 bases, and the junction held 12 bases outside the gene matches. The CDR3 DNA reads as TGTGCCAGCAGAGGCCCCCGAGGACAGGGGCCCTATGGCTACACCTTC. Amino acid sequence: CASRGPRGQGPYGYTF.

The chain employs TRBV20-1 and TRBJ2-7; TRBD2 matches 10 bases. The V gene's germline CDR1 is DFQATT and CDR2 SNEGSKA (reference sequence). V shed 6 bases and J 1 base; nucleotides not matched to a gene: 12. The CDR3 is 16 amino acids. In DNA form, the CDR3 reads TGCAGTGCAAAGAAGACTAGCGGGCTCAGGTCCTACGAGCAGTACTTC. Its translation is CSAKKTSGLRSYEQYF.

V and J are TRBV28 and TRBJ1-5; D gene uncertain. Trimming cost V 5 bases and J 3 bases, with 17 bases left between them. CDR1 is MDHEN, CDR2 SYDVKM, per germline. The CDR3 runs to 16 residues. The CDR3 sequence is CASSPHPGQTNQPQHF. DNA of the CDR3: TGTGCCAGCAGTCCCCACCCTGGGCAGACCAATCAGCCCCAGCATTTT. The variable domain in full, completed from reference TRBV28 and TRBJ1-5, reads DVKVTQSSRYLVKRTGEKVFLECVQDMDHENMFWYRQDPGLGLRLIYFSYDVKMKEKGDIPEGYSVSREKKERFSLILESASTNQTSMYLCASSPHPGQTNQPQHFGDGTRLSIL.

This clonotype was detected many times. Here the CDR3 DNA reads TGTGCCAGCAGCTTACAGGCAGCCCTAGCGGGAGTTAGGAATGAGCAGTTCTTC. Protein: CASSLQAALAGVRNEQFF. V usage is TRBV7-3 and J usage is TRBJ2-1; 10 nucleotides align to TRBD2. The CDR3 loop spans 18 amino acids. J gave up 7 bases and V 2 bases, and 14 bases lay outside the gene matches. Germline assignment: CDR1 SGHTA and CDR2 FQGTGA.

The V gene is TRBV6-5, the J gene TRBJ2-1, with 7 bases that match TRBD2. Germline V gene data show CDR1 as MNHEY and CDR2 as SVGAGI. The trim removed 2 bases at V and 4 bases at J, leaving 2 bases unmatched. The CDR3 runs 14 residues. CDR3: CASSYLAEYNEQFF. In DNA form, the CDR3 reads TGTGCCAGCAGTTACCTAGCGGAGTACAATGAGCAGTTCTTC.

Regarding this clonotype: This clone may be a read error of a much larger clone one base away. The chain uses TRBV3-1 and TRBJ2-5, with a weak D call TRBD2 (5 bases). This CDR3 comprises 15 residues. Germline CDR1 is LGHDT and CDR2 is YNNKEL (reference sequence). Here the CDR3 DNA reads TGTGCCACCAGCCCCAAAGCGAGGGAGCAAGAGACCCAGTACTTC. Translating it yields CATSPKAREQETQYF.

This clonotype showed up many times. V gene TRBV28 combines with J gene TRBJ1-1, with D uncertain. Between the trimmed V and J ends, which lost 6 bases and 7 bases, there was a span of 15 bases. Germline-derived CDR1 and CDR2 are MDHEN and SYDVKM. The CDR3 extends over 13 amino acids. DNA of the CDR3: TGTGCCAGCAGAGAAGTCAATAGCGGTGAAGCTTTCTTT. Translation gives CASREVNSGEAFF.

This clonotype was found many times. J is TRBJ1-1 and V is TRBV20-1; D uncertain. Germline CDR1 and CDR2: DFQATT and SNEGSKA (reference sequence). CDR3 length: 15 residues. Trimming pared 4 bases from V and 0 bases from J, leaving 15 bases between. The CDR3 loop reads CSATGGRLLNTEAFF. The CDR3 coding sequence is TGCAGTGCTACCGGTGGGCGGCTACTGAACACTGAAGCTTTCTTT.

This clonotype is labeled as medium-sized. The chain has TRBV10-3 and TRBJ2-5; TRBD2 matches 9 bases. The V gene's germline CDR1 is ENHRY and CDR2 SYGVKD. This CDR3 comprises 16 residues. V was pared by 3 bases and J by 3 bases, with 8 bases of the junction left unmatched. CDR3 sequence (DNA): TGTGCCATCAGTGACCCTAGCGGGATGGGCGAAGAGACCCAGTACTTC. As protein: CAISDPSGMGEETQYF.

This clonotype was observed at least ten times. The rearrangement links TRBV5-1 to TRBJ2-1; 7 bases fit TRBD1. Trimming at V came to 0 bases and at J to 2 bases, leaving 5 bases not matched to a gene. This CDR3 is 16 amino acids long. Germline-derived CDR1 and CDR2 are SGHRS and YFSETQ. The CDR3 is CASSLELGQAYNEQFF. DNA for the CDR3: TGCGCCAGCAGCTTGGAGCTTGGACAGGCCTACAATGAGCAGTTCTTC.

This clonotype has ten or more counts. The chain combines TRBV7-8 with TRBJ2-7; TRBD2 agrees at 9 bases. Germline CDR1 is SGHVS and CDR2 is FQNEAQ. With V trimmed by 6 bases and J by 2 bases, 8 bases remained unmatched. The length of the CDR3 is 15 residues. The CDR3 coding sequence is TGTGCCAGCAGGAACCTAGCGGGGCCGACCTACGAGCAGTACTTC. Encoded protein: CASRNLAGPTYEQYF.

In this sample, this clonotype turned up many times. The V gene is TRBV12-3 or TRBV12-4, the J gene TRBJ2-1; D remains ambiguous. The CDR3 length is 17 residues. V was trimmed by 6 bases and J by 0 bases, leaving 18 bases between them. The CDR3 DNA sequence: TGTGCCAGCAGCTCCCCTCAGGAGAGGTCCTCCTACAATGAGCAGTTCTTC. It encodes CASSSPQERSSYNEQFF.

This clonotype was counted ten times or more. The rearrangement joins TRBV11-1 to TRBJ2-2; D call uncertain. CDR1 and CDR2 from the germline V gene are SGHAT and FQDESV (reference sequence). CDR3 size: 16 residues. V was pared by 0 bases and J by 0 bases, with 8 bases between. The CDR3 DNA sequence: TGTGCCAGCAGCTTAGCCGTGGGCCCGAACACCGGGGAGCTGTTTTTT. This codes for CASSLAVGPNTGELFF. Full variable domain (rest looked up from reference TRBV11-1 and TRBJ2-2): EAEVAQSPRYKITEKSQAVAFWCDPISGHATLYWYRQILGQGPELLVQFQDESVVDDSQLPKDRFSAERLKGVDSTLKIQPAELGDSAMYLCASSLAVGPNTGELFFGEGSRLTVL.

This clonotype has more than one count but fewer than ten. In DNA, the CDR3 is TGCAGTGCGAGGACAGGGTACACTGAAGCTTTCTTT. Protein sequence: CSARTGYTEAFF. The chain uses TRBV20-1 and TRBJ1-1, with 8 positions matching TRBD1. Germline CDR1 DFQATT, CDR2 SNEGSKA (reference sequence). The CDR3 runs 12 residues. Trimming at V came to 6 bases and at J to 3 bases, leaving 3 bases not matched to a gene.

This clonotype was seen at least ten times. This rearrangement joins TRBV12-3 or TRBV12-4 to TRBJ2-1; 8 nucleotides align to TRBD2. V trimming: 5 bases; J trimming: 7 bases; junction bases outside the gene matches: 10. This CDR3 contains 15 residues. CDR3: CASSAGTRVNNEQFF. CDR3 DNA sequence: TGTGCCAGCAGTGCCGGGACTAGGGTAAATAATGAGCAGTTCTTC.

CDR3 nucleotide sequence: TGTGCCAGCCAACTAGTAGGACTAGCGGGATTAAATGAGCAGTTCTTC. Translating gives CASQLVGLAGLNEQFF. V gene TRBV4-2 combines with J gene TRBJ2-1, with 12 bases that match TRBD2. Germline CDR1 and CDR2: LGHNA and YNFKEQ. The CDR3 has 16 residues. V dropped 8 bases and J dropped 7; count of bases not matched to a gene: 12.

There are many counts of this clonotype. In DNA form, the CDR3 reads TGTGCCACCAGCATACTTTACAATGAGCAGTTCTTC. Its protein is CATSILYNEQFF. This chain uses TRBV15 with TRBJ2-1; D ambiguous. This CDR3 comprises 12 residues. The V gene lost 4 bases and the J gene lost 4 bases, with 5 bases spanning the gap. The germline CDR1 and CDR2 sequences are LNHNV and YYDKDF (reference sequence).